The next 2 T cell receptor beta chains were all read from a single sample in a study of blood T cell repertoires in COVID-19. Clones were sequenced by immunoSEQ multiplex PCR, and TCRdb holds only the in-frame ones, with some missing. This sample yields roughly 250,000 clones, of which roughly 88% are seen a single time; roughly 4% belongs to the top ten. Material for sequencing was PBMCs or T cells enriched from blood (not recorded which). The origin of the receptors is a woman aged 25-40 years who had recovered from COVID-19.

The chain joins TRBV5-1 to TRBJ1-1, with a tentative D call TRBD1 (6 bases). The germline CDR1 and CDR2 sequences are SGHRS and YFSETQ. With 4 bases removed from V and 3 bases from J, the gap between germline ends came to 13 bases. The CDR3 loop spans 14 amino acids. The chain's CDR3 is CASSRQGLDTEAFF. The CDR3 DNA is TGCGCCAGCAGCCGTCAGGGGCTGGACACTGAAGCTTTCTTT.

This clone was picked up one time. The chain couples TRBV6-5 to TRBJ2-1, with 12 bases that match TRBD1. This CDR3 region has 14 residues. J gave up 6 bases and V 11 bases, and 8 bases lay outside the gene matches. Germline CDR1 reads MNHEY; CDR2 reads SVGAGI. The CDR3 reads CAAKGQGALNEQFF. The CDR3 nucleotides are TGTGCCGCAAAGGGACAGGGGGCTCTCAATGAGCAGTTCTTC.